A single sample gave rise to the 17 T cell receptor beta chains below, sequenced in a study of cytomegalovirus exposure and HLA in healthy donors. The PCR used 60 Vbeta and 13 Jbeta primers. The repertoire was sequenced with immunoSEQ multiplex PCR; TCRdb's copy has only in-frame clones and lacks some. The sample records fewer than 250,000 clones, roughly four fifths being singletons. The sample comprised PBMCs. All receptors come from a woman between 45 and 65 years old in good health and CMV-seropositive.

The chain uses TRBV2 and TRBJ2-1; tentatively, D is TRBD1 (5 bases). The ends were cut back, 1 base at V and 5 bases at J, with 12 bases in the middle. CDR1 is SNHLY and CDR2 is FYNNEI in the germline V gene. This CDR3 is 15 amino acids long. CDR3 in DNA: TGTGCCAGCAGTGAAGATTGGGGCATAAACAATGAGCAGTTCTTC. This sequence encodes CASSEDWGINNEQFF.

The chain has TRBV11-3 and TRBJ2-2, with D possibly being TRBD2 (6 bases). Germline V gene lookup returns CDR1 SGHNT and CDR2 YENEEA. The V gene lost 0 bases and the J gene lost 6 bases, with 14 bases spanning the gap. This CDR3 has 16 amino acids. The CDR3 protein is CASSLDQPGRSGELFF. Written as DNA, the CDR3 is TGTGCCAGCAGCTTAGATCAGCCAGGGAGGTCCGGGGAGCTGTTTTTT. Complete variable domain (other parts from reference TRBV11-3 and TRBJ2-2): EAGVVQSPRYKIIEKKQPVAFWCNPISGHNTLYWYLQNLGQGPELLIRYENEEAVDDSQLPKDRFSAERLKGVDSTLKIQPAELGDSAVYLCASSLDQPGRSGELFFGEGSRLTVL.

This sequence joins TRBV29-1 and TRBJ2-1; D is perhaps TRBD2 (6 bases). V gave up 4 bases and J gave up 4 bases, with 8 bases separating them. This CDR3 is 12 amino acids long. Germline CDR1 is SQVTM and CDR2 is ANQGSEA. As DNA, the CDR3 is TGCAGCGTTGGGAGGGGATACAATGAGCAGTTCTTC. Protein: CSVGRGYNEQFF.

As DNA, the CDR3 is TGTGCCAGCAGTACGGGACTAGCGGGGGGGCTGGGAGAGACCCAGTACTTC. It yields the protein CASSTGLAGGLGETQYF. The chain couples TRBV28 to TRBJ2-5; TRBD2 matches at 16 bases. This CDR3 is 17 amino acids long. The V gene end was trimmed by 5 bases and the J gene end by 4 bases; junction bases not matched to a gene: 7. The germline V gene encodes CDR1 MDHEN and CDR2 SYDVKM. The entire variable domain, with the rest obtained from reference TRBV28 and TRBJ2-5, is as follows: DVKVTQSSRYLVKRTGEKVFLECVQDMDHENMFWYRQDPGLGLRLIYFSYDVKMKEKGDIPEGYSVSREKKERFSLILESASTNQTSMYLCASSTGLAGGLGETQYFGPGTRLLVL.

The chain is built from TRBV5-1 and TRBJ2-2; D is undetermined. The germline V gene has CDR1 SGHRS and CDR2 YFSETQ. The V end lost 2 bases, the J end lost 6 bases, and 8 bases lay between the germline ends. The CDR3 loop spans 13 amino acids. As DNA, the CDR3 is TGCGCCAGCAGCTTTATTCCTCCCGGGGAGCTGTTTTTT. Translated: CASSFIPPGELFF.

Worth noting for this clone: This CDR3 is also generated by other DNA sequences in the sample. The genes are TRBV27 and TRBJ2-7, with 8 bases aligning to TRBD2. Looked up from germline, CDR1 is MNHEY and CDR2 is SMNVEV (reference sequence). The CDR3 runs 13 residues. With 6 bases clipped from V and 4 bases from J, the junction kept 5 bases outside the gene matches. The CDR3 region has the DNA TGTGCCAGCAGGGCGGGGGGCGGATACGAGCAGTACTTC. This sequence encodes CASRAGGGYEQYF.

V usage is TRBV6-6 and J usage is TRBJ2-2; weak D call: TRBD1 (5 bases). The CDR3 covers 12 residues. Trimming stripped 6 bases from V and 6 bases from J, with 8 bases between. The germline CDR1 and CDR2 sequences are MNHNY and SVGAGI (reference sequence). The CDR3 DNA follows: TGTGCCAGCAGGATAGGGGCCGGGGAGCTGTTTTTT. It specifies CASRIGAGELFF.

V usage is TRBV5-5 and J usage is TRBJ2-3; D not resolved. V was clipped by 0 bases and J by 2 bases, with 7 bases between them. This CDR3 region has 14 residues. CDR1 and CDR2 from the germline V gene are SGHKS and YYEKEE (reference sequence). The CDR3 DNA reads TGTGCCAGCAGCTTGGGGGCAGTCACAGATACGCAGTATTTT. Encoded protein: CASSLGAVTDTQYF.

The chain uses TRBV5-1 and TRBJ1-1; D unresolved. The V end lost 1 base, the J end lost 1 base, and 11 bases lay between the germline ends. Germline V gene data show CDR1 as SGHRS and CDR2 as YFSETQ. The CDR3 extends over 15 amino acids. Here the CDR3 reads CASSLSGGTNTEAFF. The CDR3 DNA reads as TGCGCCAGCAGCTTGAGTGGTGGCACGAACACTGAAGCTTTCTTT. Looking up the rest from reference TRBV5-1 and TRBJ1-1 gives the full variable domain: KAGVTQTPRYLIKTRGQQVTLSCSPISGHRSVSWYQQTPGQGLQFLFEYFSETQRNKGNFPGRFSGRQFSNSRSEMNVSTLELGDSALYLCASSLSGGTNTEAFFGQGTRLTVV.

The CDR3 region has the DNA TGCGCCAGCAGCCAAGCGATGCAGGGCTCTGGAAACACCATATATTTT. This sequence encodes CASSQAMQGSGNTIYF. V usage is TRBV4-1 and J usage is TRBJ1-3, with a possible D match to TRBD1 (5 bases). V was cut by 1 base and J by 0 bases, with 10 bases left in between. Germline CDR1 and CDR2: MGHRA and YSYEKL. This CDR3 comprises 16 residues.

The chain is built from TRBV5-4 and TRBJ2-3; 7 bases match TRBD1. The J segment lost 9 bases and the V segment lost 2 bases, leaving 12 bases of the junction unmatched. The CDR3 loop spans 15 amino acids. Germline assignment: CDR1 SGHNT and CDR2 YYREEE (reference sequence). The CDR3: CASSFWTGTVSTQYF. The CDR3 DNA reads as TGTGCCAGCAGCTTTTGGACAGGCACTGTGTCAACGCAGTATTTT.

For this clone: Other nucleotide sequences from this sample produce the same CDR3. The chain joins TRBV7-2 to TRBJ1-1; the D is unclear. The length of the CDR3 is 11 residues. Trimming cost V 3 bases and J 5 bases, with 4 bases left between them. Germline-derived CDR1 and CDR2 are SGHTA and FQGNSA. This chain's CDR3 is CASSFYTEAFF. The CDR3 nucleotides read TGTGCCAGCAGCTTTTATACTGAAGCTTTCTTT.

The V call is TRBV7-9, the J call TRBJ1-2, with TRBD1 as a possible D gene (5 bases). This CDR3 contains 13 residues. From germline, CDR1 is SEHNR and CDR2 FQNEAQ (reference sequence). V gave up 6 bases and J gave up 6 bases, with 14 bases separating them. CDR3 residues: CASRHTGGDGYTF. CDR3 in DNA: TGTGCCAGCAGGCACACGGGGGGGGATGGCTACACCTTC. Complete variable domain (other parts from reference TRBV7-9 and TRBJ1-2): DTGVSQNPRHKITKRGQNVTFRCDPISEHNRLYWYRQTLGQGPEFLTYFQNEAQLEKSRLLSDRFSAERPKGSFSTLEIQRTEQGDSAMYLCASRHTGGDGYTFGSGTRLTVV.

The V gene is TRBV6-1, the J gene TRBJ2-5; D may be TRBD1 (5 bases). Gene TRBJ2-7 matches the end of the DNA better, so the J call may be wrong. The germline CDR1 and CDR2 sequences are MNHNS and SASEGT. The CDR3 sequence is 15 residues long. The CDR3 region is CASSVFVDSSYEQYF. DNA of the CDR3: TGTGCCAGCAGTGTGTTTGTAGACAGCTCCTACGAGCAGTACTTC.

This chain connects TRBV2 to TRBJ1-5; D may be TRBD1 (6 bases). V gave up 1 base and J gave up 5 bases, with 12 bases separating them. The CDR3 runs to 15 residues. The germline V gene encodes CDR1 SNHLY and CDR2 FYNNEI. The CDR3 DNA is TGTGCCAGCAGTGAAGGAGGGGGGGGCTATCAGCCCCAGCATTTT. Its translation is CASSEGGGGYQPQHF.

The count of this clone is one. In nucleotides, the CDR3 is TGTGCCAGCAGCTTATATGGGACAACGCAGTATTTT. Its protein is CASSLYGTTQYF. The chain employs TRBV7-2 and TRBJ2-3; D might be TRBD1 (6 bases). There are 12 residues in the CDR3. V was pared by 2 bases and J by 9 bases, with 9 bases between. Germline CDR1 and CDR2: SGHTA and FQGNSA. Looking up the rest from reference TRBV7-2 and TRBJ2-3 gives the full variable domain: GAGVSQSPSNKVTEKGKDVELRCDPISGHTALYWYRQSLGQGLEFLIYFQGNSAPDKSGLPSDRFSAERTGGSVSTLTIQRTQQEDSAVYLCASSLYGTTQYFGPGTRLTVL.

This clone came up a few times. The chain's CDR3 is CASSSRTGANYGYTF. The CDR3 DNA reads as TGTGCCAGTAGTAGCCGAACAGGGGCCAACTATGGCTACACCTTC. This chain links TRBV19 with TRBJ1-2; TRBD1 agrees at 7 bases. After removal of 4 bases from V and 2 bases from J, the junction contained 7 bases not matched to a gene. There are 15 residues in the CDR3. Germline-derived CDR1 and CDR2 are LNHDA and SQIVND (reference sequence).